The 2 T cell receptor beta chains below were found in one sample sequenced in a study of blood T cell repertoires in COVID-19. Libraries were prepared by immunoSEQ multiplex PCR; TCRdb keeps only in-frame clonotypes and omits some of them. The repertoire consists of about 330,000 clones, with around 87% occurring once and the leading ten covering approximately 5.3%. What was sequenced was PBMCs or T cells enriched from blood (not recorded which). The receptor source for this set is a woman aged 25 to 39 who had recovered from COVID-19.

The chain employs TRBV12-3 or TRBV12-4 and TRBJ1-2; D may be TRBD1 (6 bases). V was trimmed by 2 bases and J by 6 bases, leaving 10 bases between them. This CDR3 comprises 13 residues. CDR3 residues: CASSLWDKDGYTF. The CDR3 region has the DNA TGTGCCAGCAGTTTATGGGACAAAGATGGCTACACCTTC.

This clone was detected only a few times. The chain uses TRBV27 and TRBJ1-1; no definite D call. Germline V gene sequence: CDR1 MNHEY, CDR2 SMNVEV (reference sequence). The CDR3 loop spans 16 amino acids. V lost 3 bases and J lost 0, with 14 bases in between. CDR3 in DNA: TGTGCCAGCAGTTTTCTTCCGGGTATAATGAACACTGAAGCTTTCTTT. This codes for CASSFLPGIMNTEAFF.